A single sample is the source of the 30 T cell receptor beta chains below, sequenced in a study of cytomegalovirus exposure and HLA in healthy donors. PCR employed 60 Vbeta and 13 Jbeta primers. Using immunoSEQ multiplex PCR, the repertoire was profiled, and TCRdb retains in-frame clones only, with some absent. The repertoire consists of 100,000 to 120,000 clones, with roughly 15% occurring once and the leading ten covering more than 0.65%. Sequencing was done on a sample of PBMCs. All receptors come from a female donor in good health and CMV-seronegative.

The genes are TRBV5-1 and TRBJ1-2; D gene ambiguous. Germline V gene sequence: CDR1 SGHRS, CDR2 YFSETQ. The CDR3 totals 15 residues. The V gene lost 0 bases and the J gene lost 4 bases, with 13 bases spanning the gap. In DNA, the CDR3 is TGCGCCAGCAGCTTGGCCTCCAGTGACTCCTATGGCTACACCTTC. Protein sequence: CASSLASSDSYGYTF.

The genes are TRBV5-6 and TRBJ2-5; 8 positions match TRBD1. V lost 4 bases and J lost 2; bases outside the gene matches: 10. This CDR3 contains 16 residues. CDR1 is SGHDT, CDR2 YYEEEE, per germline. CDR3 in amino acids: CASSSRTGLRQETQYF. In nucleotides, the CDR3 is TGTGCCAGCAGCAGCCGGACAGGGTTAAGGCAAGAGACCCAGTACTTC.

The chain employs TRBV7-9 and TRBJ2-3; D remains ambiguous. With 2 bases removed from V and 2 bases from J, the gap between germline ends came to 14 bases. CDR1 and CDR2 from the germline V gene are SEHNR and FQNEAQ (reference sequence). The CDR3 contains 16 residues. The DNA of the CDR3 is TGTGCCAGCAGCTTACTGCCCGAGGAGCACACAGATACGCAGTATTTT. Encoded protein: CASSLLPEEHTDTQYF.

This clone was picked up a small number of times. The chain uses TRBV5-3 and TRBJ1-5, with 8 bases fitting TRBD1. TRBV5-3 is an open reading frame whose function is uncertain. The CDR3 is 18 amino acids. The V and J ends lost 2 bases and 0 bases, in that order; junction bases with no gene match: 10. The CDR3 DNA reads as TGTGCCAGAAGCTTTGAGACAGGGGTCGGAAATAGCAATCAGCCCCAGCATTTT. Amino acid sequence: CARSFETGVGNSNQPQHF.

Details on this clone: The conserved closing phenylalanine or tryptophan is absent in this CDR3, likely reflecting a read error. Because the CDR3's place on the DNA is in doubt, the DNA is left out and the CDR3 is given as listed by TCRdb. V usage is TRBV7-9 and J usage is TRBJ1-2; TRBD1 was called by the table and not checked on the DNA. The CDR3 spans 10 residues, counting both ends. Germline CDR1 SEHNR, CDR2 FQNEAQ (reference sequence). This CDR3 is CASGQGSNFL.

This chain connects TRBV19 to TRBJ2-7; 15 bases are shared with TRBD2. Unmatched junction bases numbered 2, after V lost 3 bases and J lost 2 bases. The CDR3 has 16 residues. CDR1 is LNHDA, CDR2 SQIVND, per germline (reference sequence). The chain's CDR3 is CASSMGLAGGPYEQYF. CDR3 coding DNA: TGTGCCAGTAGTATGGGACTAGCGGGGGGTCCCTACGAGCAGTACTTC.

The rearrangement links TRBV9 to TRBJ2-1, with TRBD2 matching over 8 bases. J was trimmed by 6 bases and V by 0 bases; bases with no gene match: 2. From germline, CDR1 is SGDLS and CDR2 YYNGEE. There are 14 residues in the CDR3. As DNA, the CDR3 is TGTGCCAGCAGCGTAGCGGGGGGGCGCAATGAGCAGTTCTTC. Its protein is CASSVAGGRNEQFF. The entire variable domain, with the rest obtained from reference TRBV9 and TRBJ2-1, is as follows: DSGVTQTPKHLITATGQRVTLRCSPRSGDLSVYWYQQSLDQGLQFLIQYYNGEERAKGNILERFSAQQFPDLHSELNLSSLELGDSALYFCASSVAGGRNEQFFGPGTRLTVL.

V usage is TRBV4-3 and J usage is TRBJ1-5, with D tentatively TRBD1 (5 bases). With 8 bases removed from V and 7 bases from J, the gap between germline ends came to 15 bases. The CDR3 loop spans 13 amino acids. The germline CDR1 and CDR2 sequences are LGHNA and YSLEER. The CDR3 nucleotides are TGCGCCAGCCCTTCTCAGGGATACCAGCCCCAGCATTTT. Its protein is CASPSQGYQPQHF.

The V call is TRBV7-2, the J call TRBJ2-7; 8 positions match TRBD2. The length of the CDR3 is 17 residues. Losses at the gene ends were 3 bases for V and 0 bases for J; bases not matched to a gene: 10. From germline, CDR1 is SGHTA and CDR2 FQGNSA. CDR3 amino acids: CASSFGGLAGSSYEQYF. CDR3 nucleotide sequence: TGTGCCAGCAGCTTTGGGGGCCTAGCGGGCAGCTCCTACGAGCAGTACTTC.

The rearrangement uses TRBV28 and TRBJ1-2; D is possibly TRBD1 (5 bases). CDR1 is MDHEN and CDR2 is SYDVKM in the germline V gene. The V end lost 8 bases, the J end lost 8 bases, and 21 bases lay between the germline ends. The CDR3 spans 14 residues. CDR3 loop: CASREIQGFGGYTF. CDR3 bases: TGTGCCAGCCGCGAAATCCAGGGTTTCGGCGGCTACACCTTC.

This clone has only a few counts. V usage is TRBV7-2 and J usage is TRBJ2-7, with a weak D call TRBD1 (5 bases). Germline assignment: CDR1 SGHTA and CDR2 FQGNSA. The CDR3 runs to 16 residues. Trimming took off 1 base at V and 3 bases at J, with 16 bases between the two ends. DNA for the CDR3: TGTGCCAGCAGCTTAGGGAGCCCGTCTAGGGGCTACGAGCAGTACTTC. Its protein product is CASSLGSPSRGYEQYF.

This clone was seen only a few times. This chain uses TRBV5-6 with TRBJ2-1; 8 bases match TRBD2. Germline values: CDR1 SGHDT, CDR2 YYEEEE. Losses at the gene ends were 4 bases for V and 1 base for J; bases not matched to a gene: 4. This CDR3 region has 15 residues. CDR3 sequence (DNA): TGTGCCAGCAGCCGTAGCGGGGCATCCTACAATGAGCAGTTCTTC. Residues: CASSRSGASYNEQFF.

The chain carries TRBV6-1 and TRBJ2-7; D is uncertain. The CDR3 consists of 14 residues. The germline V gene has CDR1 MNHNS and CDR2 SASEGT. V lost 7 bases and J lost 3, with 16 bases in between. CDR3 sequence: CASTPGGQVYEQYF. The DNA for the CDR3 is TGTGCCAGCACCCCAGGTGGTCAGGTCTACGAGCAGTACTTC.

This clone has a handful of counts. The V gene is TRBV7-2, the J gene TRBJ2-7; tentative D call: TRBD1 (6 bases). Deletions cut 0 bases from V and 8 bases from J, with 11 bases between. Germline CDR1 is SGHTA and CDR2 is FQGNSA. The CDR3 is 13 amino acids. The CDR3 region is CASSLANGQKQYF. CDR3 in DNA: TGTGCCAGCAGCTTAGCGAACGGACAGAAGCAGTACTTC.

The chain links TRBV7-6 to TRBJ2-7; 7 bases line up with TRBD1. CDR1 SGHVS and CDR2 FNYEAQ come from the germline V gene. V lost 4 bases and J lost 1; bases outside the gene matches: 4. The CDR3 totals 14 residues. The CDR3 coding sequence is TGTGCCAGCAGCTCCTCGACAGGGTCCTACGAGCAGTACTTC. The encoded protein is CASSSSTGSYEQYF.

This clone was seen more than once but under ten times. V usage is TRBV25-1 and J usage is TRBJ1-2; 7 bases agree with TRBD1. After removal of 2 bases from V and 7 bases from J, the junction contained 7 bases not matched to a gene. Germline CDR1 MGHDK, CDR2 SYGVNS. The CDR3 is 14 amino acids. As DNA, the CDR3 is TGTGCCAGCAGTGAAGTCTACAGGGGAGCTGGCTACACCTTC. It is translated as CASSEVYRGAGYTF.

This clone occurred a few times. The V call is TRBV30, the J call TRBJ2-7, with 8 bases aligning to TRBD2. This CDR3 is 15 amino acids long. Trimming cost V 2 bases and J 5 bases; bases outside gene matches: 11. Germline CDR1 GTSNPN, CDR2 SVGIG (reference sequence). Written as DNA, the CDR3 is TGTGCCTGGAGTAAACCCGGGGGGGGCCCCAACGAGCAGTACTTC. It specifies CAWSKPGGGPNEQYF.

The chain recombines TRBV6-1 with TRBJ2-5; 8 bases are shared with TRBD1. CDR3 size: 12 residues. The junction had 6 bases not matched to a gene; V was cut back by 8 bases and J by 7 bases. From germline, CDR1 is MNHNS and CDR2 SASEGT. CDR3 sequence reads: CASLDRGWTQYF. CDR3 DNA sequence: TGTGCCAGCCTAGACAGGGGTTGGACCCAGTACTTC.

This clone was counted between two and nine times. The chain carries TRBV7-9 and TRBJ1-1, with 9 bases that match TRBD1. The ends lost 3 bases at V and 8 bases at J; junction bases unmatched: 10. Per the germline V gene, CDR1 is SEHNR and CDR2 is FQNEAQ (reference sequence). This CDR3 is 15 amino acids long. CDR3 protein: CASSFRTGEKREAFF. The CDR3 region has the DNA TGTGCCAGCAGCTTCCGGACAGGGGAAAAGAGGGAAGCTTTCTTT.

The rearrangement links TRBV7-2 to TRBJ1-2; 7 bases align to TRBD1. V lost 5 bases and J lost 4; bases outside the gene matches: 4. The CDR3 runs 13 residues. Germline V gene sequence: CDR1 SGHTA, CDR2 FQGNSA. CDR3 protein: CASSEGQSYGYTF. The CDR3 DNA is TGTGCCAGCAGCGAGGGACAGAGCTATGGCTACACCTTC.

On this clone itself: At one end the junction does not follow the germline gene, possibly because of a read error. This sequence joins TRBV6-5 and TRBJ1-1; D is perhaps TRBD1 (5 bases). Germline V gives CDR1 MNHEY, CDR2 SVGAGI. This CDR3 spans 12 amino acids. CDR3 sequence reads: CASSFQGTGAFF. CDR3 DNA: TGTGCCAGCAGTTTTCAGGGCACTGGAGCTTTCTTT.

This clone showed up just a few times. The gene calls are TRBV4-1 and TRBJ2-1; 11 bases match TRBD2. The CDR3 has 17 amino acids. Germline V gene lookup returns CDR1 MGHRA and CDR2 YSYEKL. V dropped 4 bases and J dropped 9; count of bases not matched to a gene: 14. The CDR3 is CASSLWAPSGGRVEQFF. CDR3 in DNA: TGCGCCAGCAGCCTGTGGGCCCCTAGCGGGGGGCGGGTTGAGCAGTTCTTC.

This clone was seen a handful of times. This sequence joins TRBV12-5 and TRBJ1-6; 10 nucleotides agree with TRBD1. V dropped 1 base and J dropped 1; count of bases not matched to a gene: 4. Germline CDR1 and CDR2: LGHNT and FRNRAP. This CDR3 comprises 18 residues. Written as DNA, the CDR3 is TGTGCTAGTGGTTTGGGCCCGGACAGGGGGTCCTATAATTCACCCCTCCACTTT. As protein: CASGLGPDRGSYNSPLHF.

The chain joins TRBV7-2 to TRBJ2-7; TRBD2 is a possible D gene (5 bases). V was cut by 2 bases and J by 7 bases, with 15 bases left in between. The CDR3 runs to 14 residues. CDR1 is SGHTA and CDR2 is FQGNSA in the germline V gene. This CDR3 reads CASSLTGPRVEQYF. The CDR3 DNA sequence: TGTGCCAGCAGCTTAACGGGCCCGAGGGTTGAGCAGTACTTC.

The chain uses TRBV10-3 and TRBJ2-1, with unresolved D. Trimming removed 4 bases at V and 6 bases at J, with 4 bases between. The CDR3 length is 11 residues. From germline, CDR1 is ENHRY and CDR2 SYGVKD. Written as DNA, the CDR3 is TGTGCCATCAGTGTCGGCAATGAGCAGTTCTTC. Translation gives CAISVGNEQFF.

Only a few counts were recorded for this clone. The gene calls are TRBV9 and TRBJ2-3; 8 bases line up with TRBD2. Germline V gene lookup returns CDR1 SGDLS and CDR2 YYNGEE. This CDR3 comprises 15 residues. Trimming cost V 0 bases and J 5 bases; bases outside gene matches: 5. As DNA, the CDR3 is TGTGCCAGCAGCGTAGATACGGGGGGGATAGATACGCAGTATTTT. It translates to CASSVDTGGIDTQYF. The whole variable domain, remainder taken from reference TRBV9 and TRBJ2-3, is DSGVTQTPKHLITATGQRVTLRCSPRSGDLSVYWYQQSLDQGLQFLIQYYNGEERAKGNILERFSAQQFPDLHSELNLSSLELGDSALYFCASSVDTGGIDTQYFGPGTRLTVL.

CDR3: CASSLTGGSYNEQFF. As DNA, the CDR3 is TGTGCCAGCAGTCTAACAGGGGGGTCCTACAATGAGCAGTTCTTC. The chain combines TRBV5-4 with TRBJ2-1, with TRBD1 matching 8 bases. This CDR3 has 15 amino acids. Germline lookup yields CDR1 SGHNT and CDR2 YYREEE (reference sequence). The V segment lost 5 bases and the J segment 1 base; nucleotides outside the gene matches: 5.

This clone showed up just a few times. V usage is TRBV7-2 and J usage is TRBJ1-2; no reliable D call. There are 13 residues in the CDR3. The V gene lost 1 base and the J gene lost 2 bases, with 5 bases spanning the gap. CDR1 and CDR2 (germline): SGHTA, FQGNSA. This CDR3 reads CASSLDGNYGYTF. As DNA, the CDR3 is TGTGCCAGCAGCTTAGACGGGAACTATGGCTACACCTTC.

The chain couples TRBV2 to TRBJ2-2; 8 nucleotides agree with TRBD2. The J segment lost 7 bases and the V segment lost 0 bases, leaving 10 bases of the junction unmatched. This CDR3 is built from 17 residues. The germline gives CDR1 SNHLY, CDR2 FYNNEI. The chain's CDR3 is CASSEALPGGPNGELFF. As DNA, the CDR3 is TGTGCCAGCAGTGAAGCGCTTCCGGGGGGGCCGAACGGGGAGCTGTTTTTT.

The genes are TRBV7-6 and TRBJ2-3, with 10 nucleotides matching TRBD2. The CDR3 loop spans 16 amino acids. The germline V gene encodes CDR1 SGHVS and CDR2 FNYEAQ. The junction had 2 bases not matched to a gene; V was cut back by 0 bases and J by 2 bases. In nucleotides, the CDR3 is TGTGCCAGCAGCTTAGCACTAGCGGGGTTCACAGATACGCAGTATTTT. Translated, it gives CASSLALAGFTDTQYF. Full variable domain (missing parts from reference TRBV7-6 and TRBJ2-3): GAGVSQSPRYKVTKRGQDVALRCDPISGHVSLYWYRQALGQGPEFLTYFNYEAQQDKSGLPNDRFSAERPEGSISTLTIQRTEQRDSAMYRCASSLALAGFTDTQYFGPGTRLTVL.